The 14 T cell receptor beta chains below were found in one sample sequenced in a study of T cell responses to AZD1222 COVID-19 vaccine (dated by TCRdb to the early 2020s). The intended sense of this specimen's time point label: baseline before first vaccination. To prepare the library, the immunoSEQ multiplex PCR assay was applied. TCRdb retrieved this table from immuneACCESS and kept in-frame rearrangements only. Not all clones are present; in checked studies, unresolved V genes account for under half, and no reason is known for the remainder. The sample data list tens of thousands of clones, and just over 90% of these were observed just once. The ten largest account for about a fifth of the sample. This sample comprised peripheral blood, obtained on day 0 of AZD1222 vaccination. The source is an adult in good health.

This CDR3 reads CASSYFINTGELFF. The CDR3 coding sequence is TGTGCCAGCAGTTACTTTATTAACACCGGGGAGCTGTTTTTT. This chain joins TRBV6-5 and TRBJ2-2; D remains unclear. V was cut by 1 base and J by 2 bases, with 5 bases left in between. Germline loops: CDR1 MNHEY, CDR2 SVGAGI. The CDR3 is 14 residues long.

This sequence joins TRBV5-6 and TRBJ2-2, with a tentative D call TRBD1 (6 bases). The CDR3 loop spans 17 amino acids. Between the trimmed V and J ends, which lost 4 bases and 1 base, there was a span of 17 bases. From germline, CDR1 is SGHDT and CDR2 YYEEEE. CDR3 amino acids: CASSPEVRRGNTGELFF. CDR3 nucleotides: TGTGCCAGCAGCCCCGAAGTTCGCAGGGGGAACACCGGGGAGCTGTTTTTT. The whole variable domain, filled in from reference TRBV5-6 and TRBJ2-2, reads DAGVTQSPTHLIKTRGQQVTLRCSPKSGHDTVSWYQQALGQGPQFIFQYYEEEERQRGNFPDRFSGHQFPNYSSELNVNALLLGDSALYLCASSPEVRRGNTGELFFGEGSRLTVL.

This clone was observed a single time. This chain uses TRBV5-4 with TRBJ1-1; 12 nucleotides match TRBD1. Germline CDR1 SGHNT, CDR2 YYREEE (reference sequence). V was pared by 0 bases and J by 5 bases, with 5 bases of the junction left unmatched. This CDR3 spans 16 amino acids. The CDR3 loop is CASSLGGTGGYTEAFF. For the CDR3, the DNA is TGTGCCAGCAGCTTGGGCGGGACAGGGGGCTATACTGAAGCTTTCTTT.

The chain is built from TRBV7-3 and TRBJ2-1, with D perhaps assigned TRBD1 or TRBD2 (5 bases each). Germline V CDR1 and CDR2: SGHTA, FQGTGA. V lost 1 base, J lost 0 bases, and 16 bases lay in between. The CDR3 runs 18 residues. DNA of the CDR3: TGTGCCAGCAGCTTAAAGGGGACCGGGACGGTCTCCTACAATGAGCAGTTCTTC. Translated, it gives CASSLKGTGTVSYNEQFF.

The chain joins TRBV2 to TRBJ2-7; D possibly uses TRBD1 or TRBD2 (5 bases each). V lost 5 bases, J lost 0 bases, and 11 bases lay in between. Germline CDR1 SNHLY, CDR2 FYNNEI. The CDR3 is 14 amino acids. CDR3 amino acids: CASSSGTISYEQYF. CDR3 DNA: TGTGCCAGCAGTTCCGGGACCATCTCCTACGAGCAGTACTTC.

The rearrangement uses TRBV25-1 and TRBJ1-4, with unresolved D. This CDR3 is 14 amino acids long. The V and J ends lost 3 bases and 5 bases respectively, with 10 bases between them. CDR1 is MGHDK and CDR2 is SYGVNS in the germline V gene. The CDR3 region has the DNA TGTGCCAGCAGTGATGAAGGACCCAATGAAAAACTGTTTTTT. Translation gives CASSDEGPNEKLFF.

The genes are TRBV19 and TRBJ2-7; D may be TRBD1 (6 bases). In germline, CDR1 is LNHDA, CDR2 SQIVND (reference sequence). The length of the CDR3 is 14 residues. V lost 4 bases and J 7 bases, leaving 17 bases between the germline ends. This chain's CDR3 is CASSTKTGTPEQYF. For the CDR3, the DNA is TGTGCCAGTAGTACGAAAACTGGGACACCTGAGCAGTACTTC.

This clone was detected a few times. The chain links TRBV2 to TRBJ1-1, with D hard to call. V lost 7 bases and J lost 0, with 12 bases in between. Germline lookup yields CDR1 SNHLY and CDR2 FYNNEI. The CDR3 sequence is 14 residues long. The chain's CDR3 is CASTLAWVNTEAFF. The CDR3 nucleotides are TGTGCCAGCACGCTGGCTTGGGTGAACACTGAAGCTTTCTTT.

The chain recombines TRBV7-2 with TRBJ1-1, with 7 nucleotides matching TRBD1. Trimming at V came to 5 bases and at J to 4 bases, leaving 10 bases not matched to a gene. The CDR3 runs 15 residues. The germline V gene has CDR1 SGHTA and CDR2 FQGNSA. CDR3 DNA sequence: TGTGCCAGCAGCCCACAGACAGGGAGCGGCACTGAAGCTTTCTTT. It is translated as CASSPQTGSGTEAFF.

The gene calls are TRBV18 and TRBJ1-1, with D unclear. The CDR3 contains 13 residues. The germline V gene has CDR1 KGHSH and CDR2 LQKENI. V was trimmed by 3 bases and J by 2 bases, leaving 7 bases between them. CDR3 nucleotide sequence: TGTGCCAGCTCACCGCAGGCTAACACTGAAGCTTTCTTT. This encodes CASSPQANTEAFF.

The chain is built from TRBV24-1 and TRBJ2-6; no definite D call. V was shortened by 5 bases and J by 0 bases, with 10 bases between the two germline ends. The CDR3 has 16 residues. Per the germline V gene, CDR1 is KGHDR and CDR2 is SFDVKD. DNA of the CDR3: TGTGCCACCAGTGTTGGCACATACTCTGGGGCCAACGTCCTGACTTTC. It translates to CATSVGTYSGANVLTF.

The rearrangement links TRBV3-1 (or the pseudogene TRBV3-2) to TRBJ2-1; no clear D gene. Germline CDR1 is LGHDT and CDR2 is YNNKEL (reference sequence). V gave up 3 bases and J gave up 2 bases, with 11 bases separating them. The length of the CDR3 is 15 residues. CDR3 in DNA: TGTGCCAGCAGCCATAAGGTGGTTCCCTACAATGAGCAGTTCTTC. This gives the protein CASSHKVVPYNEQFF.

This clone was found once. The CDR3 DNA sequence: TGTGCCAGCAGCTCCCAGGCGGGGGGCCGGAGCAATCAGCCCCAGCATTTT. Translating gives CASSSQAGGRSNQPQHF. The J gene is TRBJ1-5, the V gene TRBV7-2; TRBD1 is a possible D gene (6 bases). Trimming removed 4 bases at V and 1 base at J, with 17 bases between. CDR3 length equals 17 residues. Germline lookup yields CDR1 SGHTA and CDR2 FQGNSA. Variable domain in full (rest from reference TRBV7-2 and TRBJ1-5): GAGVSQSPSNKVTEKGKDVELRCDPISGHTALYWYRQSLGQGLEFLIYFQGNSAPDKSGLPSDRFSAERTGGSVSTLTIQRTQQEDSAVYLCASSSQAGGRSNQPQHFGDGTRLSIL.

J is TRBJ1-5 and V is TRBV2; tentatively, D is TRBD1 (6 bases). This CDR3 spans 15 amino acids. Looked up from germline, CDR1 is SNHLY and CDR2 is FYNNEI. Trimming stripped 3 bases from V and 1 base from J, with 10 bases between. The CDR3 bases are TGTGCCAGCAGTGAGGCGGGGGCAAGCAATCAGCCCCAGCATTTT. Encoded protein: CASSEAGASNQPQHF. Combining the CDR3 with reference TRBV2 and TRBJ1-5 gives the whole variable domain EPEVTQTPSHQVTQMGQEVILRCVPISNHLYFYWYRQILGQKVEFLVSFYNNEISEKSEIFDDQFSVERPDGSNFTLKIRSTKLEDSAMYFCASSEAGASNQPQHFGDGTRLSIL.